The next 10 T cell receptor beta chains were all read from a single sample in a study of blood T cell repertoires in COVID-19. Here immunoSEQ multiplex PCR was the method, and the copy in TCRdb shows in-frame clones only, minus some. Found here are 200,000 or so clones, 80% to 90% of them singletons; the top ten hold about 3%. Sequencing was done on a sample of PBMCs or T cells enriched from blood (not recorded which). These receptors came from a woman younger than 35 in a cohort exposed to, infected with or recovered from COVID-19 (not recorded which).

The chain recombines TRBV27 with TRBJ1-6; D is perhaps TRBD1 (5 bases). V lost 5 bases and J lost 8, with 13 bases in between. This CDR3 is built from 14 residues. Germline CDR1 MNHEY, CDR2 SMNVEV (reference sequence). CDR3 in DNA: TGTGCCAGCAGTGAATCCGGGACTTATTCACCCCTCCACTTT. Translating gives CASSESGTYSPLHF.

This chain joins TRBV11-3 and TRBJ1-1, with TRBD1 identical over 9 bases. CDR1 and CDR2 from the germline V gene are SGHNT and YENEEA. The CDR3 extends over 13 amino acids. Trimming removed 5 bases from V and 4 bases from J; junction bases left unmatched: 2. In DNA form, the CDR3 reads TGTGCCAGCAGCGAGGACAGGGGCACTGAAGCTTTCTTT. Its translation: CASSEDRGTEAFF.

The rearrangement joins TRBV11-1 to TRBJ2-5; 9 nucleotides agree with TRBD2. This CDR3 contains 14 residues. From germline, CDR1 is SGHAT and CDR2 FQDESV (reference sequence). The V segment lost 2 bases and the J segment 4 bases; nucleotides outside the gene matches: 2. The chain's CDR3 is CASSLLTSGETQYF. The CDR3 DNA reads as TGTGCCAGCAGCTTACTGACTAGCGGAGAGACCCAGTACTTC.

V gene TRBV4-2 combines with J gene TRBJ2-1; D is perhaps TRBD2 (5 bases). The CDR3 loop spans 13 amino acids. Germline V CDR1 and CDR2: LGHNA, YNFKEQ. V was pared by 5 bases and J by 7 bases, with 12 bases between. The CDR3 reads CASSAGSGNEQFF. CDR3 DNA: TGTGCCAGCAGCGCCGGGTCGGGAAATGAGCAGTTCTTC.

V usage is TRBV27 and J usage is TRBJ2-7; D is possibly TRBD1 (5 bases). The CDR3 consists of 14 residues. Germline V gene sequence: CDR1 MNHEY, CDR2 SMNVEV (reference sequence). Trimming shortened V by 5 bases and J by 4 bases, and 15 bases separated the two germline ends. The CDR3 region is CASSPGNVRYEQYF. CDR3 DNA: TGTGCCAGCAGTCCAGGGAATGTAAGGTACGAGCAGTACTTC.

The chain employs TRBV6-2 or TRBV6-3 and TRBJ2-5; D is undetermined. With 2 bases removed from V and 3 bases from J, the gap between germline ends came to 10 bases. The CDR3 consists of 14 residues. Germline CDR1 MNHEY, CDR2 SVGEGT. In DNA form, the CDR3 reads TGTGCCAGCAGTTACATGATTGCGAAAGAGACCCAGTACTTC. Its protein product is CASSYMIAKETQYF.

This sequence joins TRBV2 and TRBJ2-3, with TRBD2 matching 10 bases. Germline trimming cut 4 bases from V and 0 bases from J; bases unmatched to any gene: 4. The CDR3 totals 16 residues. Germline V gives CDR1 SNHLY, CDR2 FYNNEI. The CDR3 DNA follows: TGTGCCAGCAGTGGAACTAGCGGGACTAGCACAGATACGCAGTATTTT. This sequence encodes CASSGTSGTSTDTQYF.

The V call is TRBV12-3 or TRBV12-4, the J call TRBJ2-3; a weak D match, TRBD1 (6 bases). The V end lost 6 bases, the J end lost 6 bases, and 7 bases lay between the germline ends. The CDR3 has 11 amino acids. Here the CDR3 reads CASRTGDTQYF. DNA for the CDR3: TGTGCCAGCAGAACAGGGGATACGCAGTATTTT.

Worth noting for this clone: The sample has other DNA sequences that encode this CDR3 too. V gene TRBV7-9 combines with J gene TRBJ2-5, with 7 bases fitting TRBD1. The germline gives CDR1 SEHNR, CDR2 FQNEAQ (reference sequence). Unmatched junction bases numbered 4, after V lost 3 bases and J lost 3 bases. The CDR3 runs to 14 residues. CDR3: CASSLTGREETQYF. CDR3 nucleotide sequence: TGTGCCAGCAGCTTGACAGGGCGGGAAGAGACCCAGTACTTC.

Remarks on this clone: The same CDR3 is also encoded by other DNA sequences in this sample. The chain combines TRBV6-5 with TRBJ1-2; 8 bases match TRBD1. The ends lost 5 bases at V and 2 bases at J; junction bases unmatched: 1. CDR1 and CDR2 from the germline V gene are MNHEY and SVGAGI. CDR3 length: 13 amino acids. The CDR3 nucleotides read TGTGCCAGCAGTCCAGGGGGCAACTATGGCTACACCTTC. This gives the protein CASSPGGNYGYTF.